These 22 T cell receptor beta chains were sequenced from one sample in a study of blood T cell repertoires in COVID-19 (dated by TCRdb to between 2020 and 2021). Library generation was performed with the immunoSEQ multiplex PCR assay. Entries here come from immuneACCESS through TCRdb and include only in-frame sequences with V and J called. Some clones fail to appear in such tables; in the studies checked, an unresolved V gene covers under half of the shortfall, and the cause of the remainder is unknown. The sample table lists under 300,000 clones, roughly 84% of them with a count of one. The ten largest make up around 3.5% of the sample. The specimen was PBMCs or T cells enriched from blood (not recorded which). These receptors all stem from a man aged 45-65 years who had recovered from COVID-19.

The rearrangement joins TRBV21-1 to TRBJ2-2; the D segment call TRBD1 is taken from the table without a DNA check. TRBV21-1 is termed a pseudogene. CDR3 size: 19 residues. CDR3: CASSRRVGDRGLLAGELFF. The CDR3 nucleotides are TGTGCCAGCAGCAGGCGCGTCGGGGACAGGGGGCTCTTAGCCGGGGAGCTGTTTTTT.

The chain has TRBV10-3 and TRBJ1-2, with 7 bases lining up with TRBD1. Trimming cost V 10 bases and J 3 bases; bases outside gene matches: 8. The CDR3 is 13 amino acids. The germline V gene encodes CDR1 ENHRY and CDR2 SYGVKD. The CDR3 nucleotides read TGTGCCACGGAGAGACAGGGTGACTATGGCTACACCTTC. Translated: CATERQGDYGYTF.

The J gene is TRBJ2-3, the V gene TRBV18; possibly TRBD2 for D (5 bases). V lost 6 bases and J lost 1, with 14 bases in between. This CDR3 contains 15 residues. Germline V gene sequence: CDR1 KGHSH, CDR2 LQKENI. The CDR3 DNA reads TGTGCCAGCTCGGTTGAAGCGGCCCGCACAGATACGCAGTATTTT. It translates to CASSVEAARTDTQYF.

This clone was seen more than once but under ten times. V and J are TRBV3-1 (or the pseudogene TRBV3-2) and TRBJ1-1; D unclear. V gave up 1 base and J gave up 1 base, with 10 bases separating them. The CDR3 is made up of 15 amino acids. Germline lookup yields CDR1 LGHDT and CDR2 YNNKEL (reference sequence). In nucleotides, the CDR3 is TGTGCCAGCAGCCAAGGATCCGGGAAGAACACTGAAGCTTTCTTT. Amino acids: CASSQGSGKNTEAFF.

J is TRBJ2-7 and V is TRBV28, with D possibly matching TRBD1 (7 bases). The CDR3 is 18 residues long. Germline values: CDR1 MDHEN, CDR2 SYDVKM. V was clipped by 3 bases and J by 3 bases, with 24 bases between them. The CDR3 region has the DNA TGTGCCAGCAGTTTTCCCCTTGGACAGGCGGAGGGCTACTACGAGCAGTACTTC. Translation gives CASSFPLGQAEGYYEQYF.

CDR3 loop: CASSWLNTEAFF. As DNA, the CDR3 is TGCGCCAGCAGTTGGCTGAACACTGAAGCTTTCTTT. The chain couples TRBV10-2 to TRBJ1-1; D is uncertain. Germline CDR1 WSHSY, CDR2 SAAADI. Trimming stripped 5 bases from V and 0 bases from J, with 4 bases between. The CDR3 extends over 12 amino acids.

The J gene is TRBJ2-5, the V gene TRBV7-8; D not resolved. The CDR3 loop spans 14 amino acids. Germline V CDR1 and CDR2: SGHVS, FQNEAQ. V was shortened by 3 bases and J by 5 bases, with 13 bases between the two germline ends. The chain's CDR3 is CASSLGTLAETQYF. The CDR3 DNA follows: TGTGCCAGCAGCTTGGGCACGCTTGCCGAGACCCAGTACTTC.

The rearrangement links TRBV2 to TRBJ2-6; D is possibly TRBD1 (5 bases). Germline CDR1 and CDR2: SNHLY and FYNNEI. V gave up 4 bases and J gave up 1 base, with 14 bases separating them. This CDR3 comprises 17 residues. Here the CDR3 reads CASSGTRVGSGANVLTF. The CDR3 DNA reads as TGTGCCAGCAGTGGTACCAGGGTAGGATCTGGGGCCAACGTCCTGACTTTC.

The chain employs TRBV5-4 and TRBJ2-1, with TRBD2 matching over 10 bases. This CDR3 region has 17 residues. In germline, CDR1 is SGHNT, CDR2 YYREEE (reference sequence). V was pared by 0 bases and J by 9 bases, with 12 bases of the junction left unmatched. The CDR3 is CASSLVGRLAGVTEQFF. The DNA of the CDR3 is TGTGCCAGCAGCTTGGTAGGGCGGCTAGCGGGAGTCACTGAGCAGTTCTTC.

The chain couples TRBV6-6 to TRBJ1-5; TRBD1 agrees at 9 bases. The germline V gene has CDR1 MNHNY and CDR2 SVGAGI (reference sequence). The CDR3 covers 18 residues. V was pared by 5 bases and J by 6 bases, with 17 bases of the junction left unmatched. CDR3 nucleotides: TGTGCCAGCAGTCATTCCGGGACAGGGTATTTTGGCGGTCAGCCCCAGCATTTT. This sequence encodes CASSHSGTGYFGGQPQHF.

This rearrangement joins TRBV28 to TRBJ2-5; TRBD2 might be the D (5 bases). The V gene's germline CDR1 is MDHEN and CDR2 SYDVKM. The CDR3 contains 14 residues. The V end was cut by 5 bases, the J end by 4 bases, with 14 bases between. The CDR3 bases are TGTGCCAGCAGTCCCGGGGTAGCTCCAGAGACCCAGTACTTC. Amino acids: CASSPGVAPETQYF.

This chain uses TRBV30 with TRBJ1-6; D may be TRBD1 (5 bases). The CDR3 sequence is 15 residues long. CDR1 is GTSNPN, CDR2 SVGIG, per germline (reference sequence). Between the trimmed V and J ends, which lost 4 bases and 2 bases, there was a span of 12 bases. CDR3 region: CAWTGFSAYNSPLHF. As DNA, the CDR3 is TGTGCCTGGACAGGGTTCAGTGCCTATAATTCACCCCTCCACTTT. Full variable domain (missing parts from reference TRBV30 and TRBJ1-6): SQTIHQWPATLVQPVGSPLSLECTVEGTSNPNLYWYRQAAGRGLQLLFYSVGIGQISSEVPQNLSASRPQDRQFILSSKKLLLSDSGFYLCAWTGFSAYNSPLHFGNGTRLTVT.

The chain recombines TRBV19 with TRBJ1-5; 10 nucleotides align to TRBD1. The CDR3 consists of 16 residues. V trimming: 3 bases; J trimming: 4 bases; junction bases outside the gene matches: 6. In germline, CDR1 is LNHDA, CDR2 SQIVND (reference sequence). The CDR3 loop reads CASSISGQGFNQPQHF. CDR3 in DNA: TGTGCCAGTAGTATCTCGGGACAGGGGTTTAATCAGCCCCAGCATTTT.

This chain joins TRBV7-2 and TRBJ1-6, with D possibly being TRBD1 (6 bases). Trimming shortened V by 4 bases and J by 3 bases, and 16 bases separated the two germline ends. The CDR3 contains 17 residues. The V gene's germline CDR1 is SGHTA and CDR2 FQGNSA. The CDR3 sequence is CASSSDLGQLYNSPLHF. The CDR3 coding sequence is TGTGCCAGCAGCTCTGACCTGGGACAACTCTATAATTCACCCCTCCACTTT.

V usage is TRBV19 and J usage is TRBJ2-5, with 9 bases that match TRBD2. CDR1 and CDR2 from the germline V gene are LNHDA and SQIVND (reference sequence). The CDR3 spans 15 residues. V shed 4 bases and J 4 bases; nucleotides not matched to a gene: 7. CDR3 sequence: CASSNSGSSGETQYF. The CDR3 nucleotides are TGTGCCAGTAGTAATAGCGGGAGTAGTGGAGAGACCCAGTACTTC.

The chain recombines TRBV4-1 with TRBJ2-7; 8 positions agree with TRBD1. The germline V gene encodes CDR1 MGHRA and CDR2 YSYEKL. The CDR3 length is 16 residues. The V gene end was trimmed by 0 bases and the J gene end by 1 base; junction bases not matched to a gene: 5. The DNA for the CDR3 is TGCGCCAGCAGCCAAGAACAGGGGGTAAGGTCCTACGAGCAGTACTTC. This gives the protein CASSQEQGVRSYEQYF.

Here the CDR3 DNA reads TGTGCCACCCGAGGGCTCGGGAGGGCTAGCGGGGGCTACGAGCAGTACTTC. Residues: CATRGLGRASGGYEQYF. The rearrangement joins TRBV27 to TRBJ2-7, with 10 bases matching TRBD2. This CDR3 region has 17 residues. V dropped 10 bases and J dropped 3; count of bases not matched to a gene: 18. The germline V gene encodes CDR1 MNHEY and CDR2 SMNVEV (reference sequence).

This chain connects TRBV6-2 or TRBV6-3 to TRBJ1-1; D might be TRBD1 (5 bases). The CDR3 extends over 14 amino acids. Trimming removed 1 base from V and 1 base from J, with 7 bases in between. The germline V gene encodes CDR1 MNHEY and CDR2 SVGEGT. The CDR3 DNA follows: TGTGCCAGCAGTTACTGGGGGGAGAACACTGAAGCTTTCTTT. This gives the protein CASSYWGENTEAFF.

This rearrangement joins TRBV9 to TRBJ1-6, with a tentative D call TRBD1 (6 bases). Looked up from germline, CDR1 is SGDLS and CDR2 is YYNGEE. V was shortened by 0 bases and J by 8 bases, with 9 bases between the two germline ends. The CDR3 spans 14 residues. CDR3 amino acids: CASSVAEGDSPLHF. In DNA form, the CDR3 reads TGTGCCAGCAGCGTAGCTGAGGGGGATTCACCCCTCCACTTT.

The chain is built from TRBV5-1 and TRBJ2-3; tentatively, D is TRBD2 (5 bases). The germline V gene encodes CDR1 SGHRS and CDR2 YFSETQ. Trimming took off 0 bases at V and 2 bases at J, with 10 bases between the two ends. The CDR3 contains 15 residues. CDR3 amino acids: CASSLGGLLTDTQYF. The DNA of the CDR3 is TGCGCCAGCAGCTTGGGTGGACTCCTCACAGATACGCAGTATTTT.

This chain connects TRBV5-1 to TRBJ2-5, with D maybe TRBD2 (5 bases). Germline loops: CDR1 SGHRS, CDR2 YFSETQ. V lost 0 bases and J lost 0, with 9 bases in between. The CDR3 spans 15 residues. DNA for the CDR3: TGCGCCAGCAGCTTGGGTCTAGCCAACCAAGAGACCCAGTACTTC. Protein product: CASSLGLANQETQYF.

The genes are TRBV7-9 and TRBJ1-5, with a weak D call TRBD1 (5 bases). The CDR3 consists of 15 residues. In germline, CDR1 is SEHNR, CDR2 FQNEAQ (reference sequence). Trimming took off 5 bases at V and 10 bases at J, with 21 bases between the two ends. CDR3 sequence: CASSADGGLYRPQHF. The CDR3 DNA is TGTGCCAGCAGCGCAGACGGGGGACTGTATCGACCCCAGCATTTT.